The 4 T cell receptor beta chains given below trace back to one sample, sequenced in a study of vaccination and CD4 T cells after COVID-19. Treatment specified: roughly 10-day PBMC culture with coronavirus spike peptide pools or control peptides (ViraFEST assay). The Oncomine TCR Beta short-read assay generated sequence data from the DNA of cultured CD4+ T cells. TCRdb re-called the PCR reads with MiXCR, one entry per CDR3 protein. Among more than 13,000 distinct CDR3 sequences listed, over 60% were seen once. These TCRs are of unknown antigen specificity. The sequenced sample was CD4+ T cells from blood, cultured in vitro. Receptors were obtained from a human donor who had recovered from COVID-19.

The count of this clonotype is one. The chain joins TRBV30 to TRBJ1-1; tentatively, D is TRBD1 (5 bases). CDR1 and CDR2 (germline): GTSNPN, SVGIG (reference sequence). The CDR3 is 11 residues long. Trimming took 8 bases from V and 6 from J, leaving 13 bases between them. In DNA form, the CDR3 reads TGTGCCGCGCAGGGCTCCTCTGAAGCTTTCTTT. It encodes CAAQGSSEAFF.

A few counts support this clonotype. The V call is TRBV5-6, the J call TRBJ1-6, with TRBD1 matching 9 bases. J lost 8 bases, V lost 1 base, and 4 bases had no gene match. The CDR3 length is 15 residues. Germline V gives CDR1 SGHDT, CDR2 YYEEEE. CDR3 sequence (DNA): TGTGCCAGCAGCTTGTCGGGACAGGGTGATTCACCCCTCCACTTT. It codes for CASSLSGQGDSPLHF.

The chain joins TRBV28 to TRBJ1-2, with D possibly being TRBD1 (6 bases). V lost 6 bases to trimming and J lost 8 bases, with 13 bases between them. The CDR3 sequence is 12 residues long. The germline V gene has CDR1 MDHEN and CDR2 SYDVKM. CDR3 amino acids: CASSQNTGGYTF. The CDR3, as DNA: TGTGCCAGCAGCCAGAACACAGGGGGCTACACCTTC.

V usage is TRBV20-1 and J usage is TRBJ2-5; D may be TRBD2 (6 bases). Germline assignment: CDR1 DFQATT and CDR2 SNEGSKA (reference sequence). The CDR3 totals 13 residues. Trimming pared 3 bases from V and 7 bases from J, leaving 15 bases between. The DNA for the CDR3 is TGCAGTGCTAGCGGGAGAGTATCCGGGACCCAGTACTTC. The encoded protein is CSASGRVSGTQYF.